Listed here are 4 T cell receptor beta chains from one sample, sequenced in a study of blood T cell repertoires in COVID-19. Profiling relied on immunoSEQ multiplex PCR, and the TCRdb table lists in-frame clones only, not all of them. The sample lists fewer than 50,000 clones; approximately 85% were seen once. Material: peripheral blood. The receptors were gathered from a woman of 80 years or more with acute or convalescent COVID-19.

V and J are TRBV10-3 and TRBJ2-3; 13 nucleotides match TRBD2. The CDR3 covers 16 residues. V shed 3 bases and J 5 bases; nucleotides not matched to a gene: 5. Per germline, CDR1 ENHRY and CDR2 SYGVKD. The CDR3 DNA reads as TGTGCCATCAGTGACAGGACTAGCGGGAGACTAGATACGCAGTATTTT. It yields the protein CAISDRTSGRLDTQYF.

This clone has just a few counts. The V and J genes are TRBV21-1 and TRBJ2-5; the DNA was not compared with TRBD2, the D call given in the table. TRBV21-1 is assigned pseudogene status. The CDR3 extends over 15 amino acids. The CDR3 sequence: CASSKGASGQETQYF. The CDR3 nucleotides are TGTGCCAGCAGCAAAGGGGCTAGCGGTCAAGAGACCCAGTACTTC.

Here the CDR3 DNA reads TGTGCTAGTGGTTTGAGGTCCGGGGTCGGTGGAAACACCATATATTTT. It translates to CASGLRSGVGGNTIYF. This chain connects TRBV12-5 to TRBJ1-3; D unresolved. Deletions cut 2 bases from V and 3 bases from J, with 14 bases between. This CDR3 has 16 amino acids. CDR1 and CDR2 (germline): LGHNT, FRNRAP.

The chain's CDR3 is CASSRAGQENTEAFF. CDR3 in DNA: TGTGCCAGCAGCCGAGCTGGACAGGAGAACACTGAAGCTTTCTTT. The gene calls are TRBV4-2 and TRBJ1-1; 7 bases match TRBD1. The junction had 6 bases not matched to a gene; V was cut back by 4 bases and J by 1 base. The CDR3 covers 15 residues. Germline V gives CDR1 LGHNA, CDR2 YNFKEQ.